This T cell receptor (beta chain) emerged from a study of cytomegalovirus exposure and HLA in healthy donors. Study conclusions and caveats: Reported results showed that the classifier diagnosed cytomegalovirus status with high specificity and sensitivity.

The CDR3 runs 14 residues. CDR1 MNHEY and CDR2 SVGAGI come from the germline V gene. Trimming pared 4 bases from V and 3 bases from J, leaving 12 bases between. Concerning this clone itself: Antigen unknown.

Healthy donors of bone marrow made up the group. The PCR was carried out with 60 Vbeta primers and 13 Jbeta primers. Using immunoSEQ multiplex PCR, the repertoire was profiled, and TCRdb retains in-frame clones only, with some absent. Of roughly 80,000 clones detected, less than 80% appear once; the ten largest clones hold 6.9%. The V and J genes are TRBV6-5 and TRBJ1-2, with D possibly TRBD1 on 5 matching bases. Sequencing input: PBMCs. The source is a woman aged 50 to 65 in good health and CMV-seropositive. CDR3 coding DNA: TGTGCCAGCAGTTCAGGCAGGGTGTACTATGGCTACACCTTC. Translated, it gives CASSSGRVYYGYTF.